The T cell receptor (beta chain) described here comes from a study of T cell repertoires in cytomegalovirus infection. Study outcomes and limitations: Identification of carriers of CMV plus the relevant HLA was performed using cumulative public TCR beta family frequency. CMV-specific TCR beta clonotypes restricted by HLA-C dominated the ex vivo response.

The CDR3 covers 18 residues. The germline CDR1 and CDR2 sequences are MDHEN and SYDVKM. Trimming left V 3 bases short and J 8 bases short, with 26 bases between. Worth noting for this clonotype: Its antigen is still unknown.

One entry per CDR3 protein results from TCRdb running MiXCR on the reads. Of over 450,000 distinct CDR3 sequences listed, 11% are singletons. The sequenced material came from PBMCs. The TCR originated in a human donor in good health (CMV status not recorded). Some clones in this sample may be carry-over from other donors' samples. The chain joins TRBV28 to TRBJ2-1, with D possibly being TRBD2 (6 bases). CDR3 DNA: TGTGCCAGCAGTTTGATTGGGGACTGGCTGAGAAGGGACGATGAGCAGTTCTTC. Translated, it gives CASSLIGDWLRRDDEQFF.